The sequence of this T cell receptor (beta chain) was determined in a study of naive CD8 T cells in extremely preterm neonates. Notes on this clone: What it binds is unknown.

Germline assignment: CDR1 GTSNPN and CDR2 SVGIG (reference sequence). The ends were cut back, 0 bases at V and 2 bases at J, with 6 bases in the middle. The CDR3 extends over 13 amino acids. Clones were read by immunoSEQ multiplex PCR, and TCRdb kept only the in-frame ones, dropping some. The table lists about 7,100 clones, just under 98% of them singletons. Overall study results and limits: Compared with older groups, preterm CDR3s were shorter, with fewer N additions and less trimming. Preterm neonates shared more CDR3 nucleotide sequences (roughly 2.7%) than older groups. Preterm neonates had significantly lower iChao1 richness than other age groups.

Source material: naive CD8+ T cells from blood. The origin of this receptor is a human donor in good health. J is TRBJ2-3 and V is TRBV30; tentatively, D is TRBD2 (5 bases). Here the CDR3 DNA reads TGTGCCTGGAGTGTCCTAGCCACAGATACGCAGTATTTT. This sequence encodes CAWSVLATDTQYF.